This entry lists 10 T cell receptor beta chains sequenced from one sample in a study of OX40 agonist ivuxolimab in advanced cancers. Only in-frame clones appear in the TCRdb table, and some are missing; sequencing was by immunoSEQ multiplex PCR. The table records 95,000 or so clones, approximately 85% of them present only once. This material consisted of CD4+ or CD8+ T cells sorted from blood, taken in a trial of the OX40 agonist ivuxolimab. The receptors stem from an adult with an advanced solid tumor such as melanoma, head and neck, liver or kidney cancer.

The CDR3 DNA is TGTGCCAGCAGCTTAGCGCTGAACTCCTACGAGCAGTACTTC. Its protein product is CASSLALNSYEQYF. The chain uses TRBV11-2 and TRBJ2-7; the D is unclear. Trimming removed 1 base from V and 0 bases from J, with 7 bases in between. The CDR3 consists of 14 residues. CDR1 is SGHAT, CDR2 FQNNGV, per germline.

V and J are TRBV6-5 and TRBJ2-2; D gene uncertain. Germline V lookup: CDR1 MNHEY, CDR2 SVGAGI. Trimming stripped 8 bases from V and 3 bases from J, with 4 bases between. The CDR3 has 11 amino acids. The CDR3 sequence: CASWYTGELFF. The CDR3 nucleotides read TGTGCCAGCTGGTACACCGGGGAGCTGTTTTTT.

In its sample, this clone was seen a few times. V and J are TRBV7-3 and TRBJ2-1; D is perhaps TRBD2 (6 bases). Looked up from germline, CDR1 is SGHTA and CDR2 is FQGTGA. The CDR3 runs to 15 residues. The V end lost 6 bases, the J end lost 3 bases, and 15 bases lay between the germline ends. In DNA, the CDR3 is TGTGCCAGCAGTTTTCAGGGAGGAGGCTACAATGAGCAGTTCTTC. Translating gives CASSFQGGGYNEQFF.

The sample holds a few counts of this clone. The rearrangement links TRBV30 to TRBJ2-1; TRBD2 agrees at 11 bases. The germline V gene has CDR1 GTSNPN and CDR2 SVGIG (reference sequence). CDR3 length: 19 amino acids. V was clipped by 3 bases and J by 2 bases; unmatched bases: 15. CDR3 amino acids: CAWRASRASGRWTYNEQFF. For the CDR3, the DNA is TGTGCCTGGAGAGCCTCTCGGGCTAGCGGGAGGTGGACCTACAATGAGCAGTTCTTC.

J is TRBJ2-3 and V is TRBV9, with 9 bases fitting TRBD1. The junction had 4 bases not matched to a gene; V was cut back by 4 bases and J by 4 bases. Germline values: CDR1 SGDLS, CDR2 YYNGEE. CDR3 length: 14 residues. The CDR3 nucleotides are TGTGCCAGCAGCACGGACAGGGGCGCAGATACGCAGTATTTT. It specifies CASSTDRGADTQYF. Variable domain in full (rest from reference TRBV9 and TRBJ2-3): DSGVTQTPKHLITATGQRVTLRCSPRSGDLSVYWYQQSLDQGLQFLIQYYNGEERAKGNILERFSAQQFPDLHSELNLSSLELGDSALYFCASSTDRGADTQYFGPGTRLTVL.

This chain links TRBV4-3 with TRBJ1-1, with D uncertain. CDR1 is LGHNA, CDR2 YSLEER, per germline. Deletions cut 1 base from V and 5 bases from J, with 8 bases between. The CDR3 is 13 residues long. The CDR3: CASSQALLTEAFF. Here the CDR3 DNA reads TGCGCCAGCAGCCAAGCGCTATTGACTGAAGCTTTCTTT.

This clone was counted once. The rearrangement joins TRBV9 to TRBJ1-1, with a weak D call TRBD1 (6 bases). Germline CDR1 SGDLS, CDR2 YYNGEE. The CDR3 has 15 residues. Trimming left V 5 bases short and J 4 bases short, with 18 bases between. CDR3 residues: CASREVAGEGTEAFF. CDR3 in DNA: TGTGCCAGCAGGGAGGTGGCAGGGGAGGGCACTGAAGCTTTCTTT.

The chain uses TRBV5-4 and TRBJ2-5; 13 bases are a match to TRBD2. V dropped 4 bases and J dropped 5; count of bases not matched to a gene: 8. Germline CDR1 is SGHNT and CDR2 is YYREEE (reference sequence). The CDR3 length is 16 residues. The CDR3: CASSTELAGGYETQYF. CDR3 nucleotides: TGTGCCAGCAGCACCGAACTAGCGGGAGGGTATGAGACCCAGTACTTC. The variable domain in full, with the rest retrieved from reference TRBV5-4 and TRBJ2-5, is ETGVTQSPTHLIKTRGQQVTLRCSSQSGHNTVSWYQQALGQGPQFIFQYYREEENGRGNFPPRFSGLQFPNYSSELNVNALELDDSALYLCASSTELAGGYETQYFGPGTRLLVL.

The J gene is TRBJ2-1, the V gene TRBV28; D gene ambiguous. This CDR3 has 15 amino acids. The ends were cut back, 2 bases at V and 4 bases at J, with 12 bases in the middle. The germline CDR1 and CDR2 sequences are MDHEN and SYDVKM. The CDR3 DNA reads as TGTGCCAGCAGTTTAGGCTTAGATTATTACAATGAGCAGTTCTTC. Translated: CASSLGLDYYNEQFF.

The sample holds one count of this clone. V is TRBV7-2 and J is TRBJ2-7; TRBD1 agrees at 11 bases. With V trimmed by 8 bases and J by 6 bases, 6 bases remained unmatched. The CDR3 spans 13 residues. CDR1 and CDR2 (germline): SGHTA, FQGNSA. The CDR3 spells CASRGQGAPEQYF. CDR3 sequence (DNA): TGTGCCAGCCGCGGACAGGGGGCGCCCGAGCAGTACTTC.